Following are 4 T cell receptor beta chains from one sample sequenced in a study of shared clonotypes between healthy human individuals (dated by TCRdb to 2018 to 2021). The library was produced with the immunoSEQ multiplex PCR assay. TCRdb carries this immuneACCESS record with in-frame sequences only. Its versions omit some clonotypes, under half of them owing to an unresolved V gene in the studies checked, with the rest unexplained. This sample has about 1 million clones in its table, and under 80% of those were observed once. 1.5% of the sample comes from the top ten. The sequenced material came from memory CD4+ T cells sorted from blood. What this sample's cell subset or site label stands for: CD45RA-negative fraction. The source of these receptors is a man between 18 and 35 years old in good health.

The chain carries TRBV11-2 and TRBJ2-1; TRBD2 aligns across 11 bases. Losses at the gene ends were 4 bases for V and 5 bases for J; bases not matched to a gene: 7. The V gene's germline CDR1 is SGHAT and CDR2 FQNNGV. The CDR3 covers 16 residues. In DNA, the CDR3 is TGTGCCAGCAGCTCGTTAGCGGGGGGGCGCCACAATGAGCAGTTCTTC. This encodes CASSSLAGGRHNEQFF.

The genes are TRBV27 and TRBJ1-2; tentatively, D is TRBD1 (6 bases). The V end was cut by 4 bases, the J end by 6 bases, with 18 bases between. Germline V gene data show CDR1 as MNHEY and CDR2 as SMNVEV (reference sequence). The CDR3 is 15 residues long. The CDR3 here is CASSSEIQGTDGYTF. CDR3 in DNA: TGTGCCAGCAGTTCCGAAATACAGGGTACGGATGGCTACACCTTC.

The chain combines TRBV29-1 with TRBJ1-1; 7 positions agree with TRBD1. This CDR3 is built from 12 residues. Per germline, CDR1 SQVTM and CDR2 ANQGSEA. After removal of 5 bases from V and 6 bases from J, the junction contained 6 bases not matched to a gene. The CDR3 sequence is CSVCRGQSEAFF. Written as DNA, the CDR3 is TGCAGCGTTTGTAGGGGACAGTCTGAAGCTTTCTTT.

V is TRBV18 and J is TRBJ1-1, with 7 bases identical to TRBD1. In germline, CDR1 is KGHSH, CDR2 LQKENI. The CDR3 has 14 residues. V lost 6 bases to trimming and J lost 1 base; unmatched junction nucleotides: 5. This chain's CDR3 is CASSPTGENTEAFF. The CDR3, as DNA: TGTGCCAGCTCTCCTACAGGGGAGAACACTGAAGCTTTCTTT.